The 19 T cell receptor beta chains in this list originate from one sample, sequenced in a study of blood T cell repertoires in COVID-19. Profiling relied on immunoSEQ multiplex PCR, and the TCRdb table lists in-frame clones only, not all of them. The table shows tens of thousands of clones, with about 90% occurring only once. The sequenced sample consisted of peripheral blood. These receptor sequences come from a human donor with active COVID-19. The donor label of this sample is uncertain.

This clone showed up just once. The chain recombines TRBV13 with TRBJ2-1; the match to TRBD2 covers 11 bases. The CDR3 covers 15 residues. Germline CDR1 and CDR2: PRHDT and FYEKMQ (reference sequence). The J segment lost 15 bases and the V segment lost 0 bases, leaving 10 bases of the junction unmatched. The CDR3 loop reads CASSLGLAGAPPRFF. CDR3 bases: TGTGCCAGCAGCTTAGGACTAGCGGGGGCCCCACCGCGGTTCTTC.

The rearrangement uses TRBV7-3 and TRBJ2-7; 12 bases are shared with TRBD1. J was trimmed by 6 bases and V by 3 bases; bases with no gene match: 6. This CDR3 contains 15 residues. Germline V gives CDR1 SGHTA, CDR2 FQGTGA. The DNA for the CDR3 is TGTGCCAGCAGCTTCCAGGGACAGGGGGCCGTCGAGCAGTACTTC. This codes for CASSFQGQGAVEQYF.

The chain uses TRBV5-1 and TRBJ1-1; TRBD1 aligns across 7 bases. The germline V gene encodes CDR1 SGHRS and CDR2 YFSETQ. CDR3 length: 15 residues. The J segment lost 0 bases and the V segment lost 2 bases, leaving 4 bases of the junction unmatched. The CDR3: CASSFYRGMNTEAFF. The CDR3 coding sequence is TGCGCCAGCAGCTTCTACAGGGGTATGAACACTGAAGCTTTCTTT. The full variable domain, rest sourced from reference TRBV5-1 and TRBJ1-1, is KAGVTQTPRYLIKTRGQQVTLSCSPISGHRSVSWYQQTPGQGLQFLFEYFSETQRNKGNFPGRFSGRQFSNSRSEMNVSTLELGDSALYLCASSFYRGMNTEAFFGQGTRLTVV.

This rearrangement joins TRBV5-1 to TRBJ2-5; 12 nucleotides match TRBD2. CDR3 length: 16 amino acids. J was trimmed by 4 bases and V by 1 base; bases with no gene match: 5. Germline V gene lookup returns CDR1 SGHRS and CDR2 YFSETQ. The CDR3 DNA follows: TGCGCCAGCAGCTTGACCCCTAGCGGGGGGGGAGAGACCCAGTACTTC. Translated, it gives CASSLTPSGGGETQYF.

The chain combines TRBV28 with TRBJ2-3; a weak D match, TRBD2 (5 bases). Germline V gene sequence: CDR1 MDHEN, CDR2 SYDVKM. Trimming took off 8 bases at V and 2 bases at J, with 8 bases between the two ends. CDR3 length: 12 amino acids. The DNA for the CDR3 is TGTGCCAGCGAGGGTTCCACAGATACGCAGTATTTT. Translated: CASEGSTDTQYF.

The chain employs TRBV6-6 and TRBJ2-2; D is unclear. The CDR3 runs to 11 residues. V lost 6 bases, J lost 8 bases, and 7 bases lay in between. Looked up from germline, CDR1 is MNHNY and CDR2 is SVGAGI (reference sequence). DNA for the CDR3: TGTGCCAGCAGCGCTAGGGGGGAGCTGTTTTTT. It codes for CASSARGELFF.

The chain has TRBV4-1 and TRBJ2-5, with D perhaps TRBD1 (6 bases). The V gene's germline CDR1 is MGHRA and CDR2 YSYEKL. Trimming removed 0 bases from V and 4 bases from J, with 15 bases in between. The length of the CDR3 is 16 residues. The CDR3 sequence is CASSQDDTGWGETQYF. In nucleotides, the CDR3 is TGCGCCAGCAGCCAAGATGATACAGGGTGGGGAGAGACCCAGTACTTC.

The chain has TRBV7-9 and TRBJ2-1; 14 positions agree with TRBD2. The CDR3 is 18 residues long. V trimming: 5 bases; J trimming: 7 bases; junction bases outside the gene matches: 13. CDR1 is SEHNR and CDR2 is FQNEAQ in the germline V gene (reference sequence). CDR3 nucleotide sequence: TGTGCCAGCAGCCGGGGACTAGCGGGGGTTTTTGTTCGGAATGAGCAGTTCTTC. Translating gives CASSRGLAGVFVRNEQFF.

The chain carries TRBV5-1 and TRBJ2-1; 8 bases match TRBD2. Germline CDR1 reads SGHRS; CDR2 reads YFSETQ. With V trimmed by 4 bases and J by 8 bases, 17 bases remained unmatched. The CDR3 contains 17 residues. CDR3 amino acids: CASSTGTRFFSGDEQFF. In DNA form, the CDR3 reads TGCGCCAGCAGCACTGGGACTAGGTTTTTTAGCGGCGATGAGCAGTTCTTC.

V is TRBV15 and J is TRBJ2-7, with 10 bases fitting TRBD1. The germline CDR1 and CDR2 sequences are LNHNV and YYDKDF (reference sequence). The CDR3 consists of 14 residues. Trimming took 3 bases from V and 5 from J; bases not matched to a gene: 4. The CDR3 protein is CATSSGQGVNEQYF. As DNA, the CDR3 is TGTGCCACCAGCAGCGGACAGGGGGTAAACGAGCAGTACTTC.

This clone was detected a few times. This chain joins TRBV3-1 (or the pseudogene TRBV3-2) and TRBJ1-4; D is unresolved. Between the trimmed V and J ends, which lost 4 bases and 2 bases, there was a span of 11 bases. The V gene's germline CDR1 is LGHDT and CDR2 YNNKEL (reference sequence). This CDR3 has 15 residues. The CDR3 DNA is TGTGCCAGCAGCCTCAGAGGGAGGACTAATGAAAAACTGTTTTTT. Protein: CASSLRGRTNEKLFF.

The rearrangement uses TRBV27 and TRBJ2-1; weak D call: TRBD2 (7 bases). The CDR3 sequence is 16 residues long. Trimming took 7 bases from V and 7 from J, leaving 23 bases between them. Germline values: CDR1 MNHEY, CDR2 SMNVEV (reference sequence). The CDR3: CASTQRGGQYVNEQFF. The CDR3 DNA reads TGTGCCAGCACCCAGAGGGGGGGGCAATACGTAAATGAGCAGTTCTTC.

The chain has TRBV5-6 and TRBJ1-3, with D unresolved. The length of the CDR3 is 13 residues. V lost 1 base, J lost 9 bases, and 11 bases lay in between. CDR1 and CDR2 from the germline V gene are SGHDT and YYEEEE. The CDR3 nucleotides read TGTGCCAGCAGCTTGACGAGTCGAACCACCATATATTTT. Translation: CASSLTSRTTIYF.

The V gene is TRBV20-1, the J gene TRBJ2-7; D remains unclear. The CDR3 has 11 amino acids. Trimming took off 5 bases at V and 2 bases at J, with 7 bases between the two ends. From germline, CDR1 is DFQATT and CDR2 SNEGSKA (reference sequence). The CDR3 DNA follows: TGCAGTGCTGGCAGTACCTACGAGCAGTACTTC. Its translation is CSAGSTYEQYF.

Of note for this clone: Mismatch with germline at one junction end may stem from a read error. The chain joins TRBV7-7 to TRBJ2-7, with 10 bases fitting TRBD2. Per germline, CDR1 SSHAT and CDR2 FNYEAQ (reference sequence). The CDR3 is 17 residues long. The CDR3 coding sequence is TGTGCTAGCAGCTTATCGAGATGGACTAGCGGACTCTACGAGCAGTACTTC. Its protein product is CASSLSRWTSGLYEQYF. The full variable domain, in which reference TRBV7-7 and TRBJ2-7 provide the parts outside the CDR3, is GAGVSQSPRYKVTKRGQDVTLRCDPISSHATLYWYQQALGQGPEFLTYFNYEAQPDKSGLPSDRFSAERPEGSISTLTIQRTEQRDSAMYRCASSLSRWTSGLYEQYFGPGTRLTVT.

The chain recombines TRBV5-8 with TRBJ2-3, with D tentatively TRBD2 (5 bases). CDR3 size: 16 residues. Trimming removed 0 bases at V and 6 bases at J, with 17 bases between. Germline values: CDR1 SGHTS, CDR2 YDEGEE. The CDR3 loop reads CASSLVQVRGSDTQYF. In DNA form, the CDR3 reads TGTGCCAGCAGCTTGGTTCAGGTCCGAGGGTCGGATACGCAGTATTTT.

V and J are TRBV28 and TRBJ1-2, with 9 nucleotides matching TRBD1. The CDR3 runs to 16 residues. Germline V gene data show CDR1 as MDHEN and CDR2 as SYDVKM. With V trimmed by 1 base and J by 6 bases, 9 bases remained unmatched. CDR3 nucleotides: TGTGCCAGCAGTTTATTGGTGCCTACAGGGGGCGATGGCTACACCTTC. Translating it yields CASSLLVPTGGDGYTF.

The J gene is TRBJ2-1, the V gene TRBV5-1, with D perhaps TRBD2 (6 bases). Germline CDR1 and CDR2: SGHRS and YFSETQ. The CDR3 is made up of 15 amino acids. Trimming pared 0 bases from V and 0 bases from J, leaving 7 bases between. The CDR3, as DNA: TGCGCCAGCAGCTTGGAGGGAGGCTCCTACAATGAGCAGTTCTTC. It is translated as CASSLEGGSYNEQFF.

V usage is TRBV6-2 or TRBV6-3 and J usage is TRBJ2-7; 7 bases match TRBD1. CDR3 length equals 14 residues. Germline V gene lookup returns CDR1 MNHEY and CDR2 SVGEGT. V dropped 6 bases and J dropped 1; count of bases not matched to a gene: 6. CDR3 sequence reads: CASSPRQGSYEQYF. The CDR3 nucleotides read TGTGCCAGCAGCCCAAGACAGGGTTCCTACGAGCAGTACTTC.